The present entry profiles one T cell receptor beta chain with its context. Antigen: not known. Mismatch with germline at one junction end may stem from a read error. This CDR3 has 15 amino acids. The data stem from a study of T cell repertoires in cytomegalovirus infection. TCRdb reprocessed the reads with MiXCR, giving one entry per CDR3 protein. Of just under 500,000 distinct CDR3 sequences in the sample, roughly a third were seen once. The input for sequencing was cultured PBMCs, taken from culture after CMV antigen stimulation. The V call is TRBV12-3 or TRBV12-4, the J call TRBJ2-2; D may match TRBD1 or TRBD2 (5 bases each). The sequence was collected from a human donor in good health (CMV status not recorded). Some clones in this sample may be carry-over from other donors' samples. This CDR3 reads CASSFSRYGAGEPFF. The CDR3 coding sequence is TGTGCCAGCAGTTTTAGTCGATATGGGGCCGGGGAGCCGTTTTTT.